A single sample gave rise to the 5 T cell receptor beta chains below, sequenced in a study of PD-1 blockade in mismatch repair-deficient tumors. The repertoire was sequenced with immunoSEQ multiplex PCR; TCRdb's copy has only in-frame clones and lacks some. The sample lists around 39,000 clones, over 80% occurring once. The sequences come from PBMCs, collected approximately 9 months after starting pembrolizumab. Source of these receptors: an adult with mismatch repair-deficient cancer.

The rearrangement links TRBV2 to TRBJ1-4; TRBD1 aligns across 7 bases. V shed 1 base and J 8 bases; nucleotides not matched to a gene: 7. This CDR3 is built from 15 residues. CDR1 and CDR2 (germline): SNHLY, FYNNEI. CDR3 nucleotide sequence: TGTGCCAGCAGTGAAGGAGGGGGCTTTCGAGAAAAACTGTTTTTT. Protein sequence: CASSEGGGFREKLFF.

This CDR3 reads CATSRMGLAAYNEQFF. For the CDR3, the DNA is TGTGCCACCAGCAGGATGGGGCTAGCGGCTTACAATGAGCAGTTCTTC. This chain links TRBV15 with TRBJ2-1; 7 bases are shared with TRBD2. V lost 3 bases and J lost 4; bases outside the gene matches: 9. The germline V gene encodes CDR1 LNHNV and CDR2 YYDKDF (reference sequence). This CDR3 spans 16 amino acids. Filled out from reference TRBV15 and TRBJ2-1, the complete variable domain reads DAMVIQNPRYQVTQFGKPVTLSCSQTLNHNVMYWYQQKSSQAPKLLFHYYDKDFNNEADTPDNFQSRRPNTSFCFLDIRSPGLGDTAMYLCATSRMGLAAYNEQFFGPGTRLTVL.

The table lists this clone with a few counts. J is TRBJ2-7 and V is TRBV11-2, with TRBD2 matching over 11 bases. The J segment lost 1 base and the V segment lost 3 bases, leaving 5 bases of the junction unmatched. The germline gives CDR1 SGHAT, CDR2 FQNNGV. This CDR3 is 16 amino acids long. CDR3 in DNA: TGTGCCAGCAGCTTCGCAACTAGCGGGAGTTCCTACGAGCAGTACTTC. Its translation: CASSFATSGSSYEQYF.

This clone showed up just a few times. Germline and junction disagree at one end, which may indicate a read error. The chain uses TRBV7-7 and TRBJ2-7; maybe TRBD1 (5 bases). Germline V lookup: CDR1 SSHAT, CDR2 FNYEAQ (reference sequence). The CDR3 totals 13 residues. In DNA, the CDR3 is TGTGCTAGCAGCTTAGGTGGGTGGACAAAGCAGTACTTC. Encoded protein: CASSLGGWTKQYF.

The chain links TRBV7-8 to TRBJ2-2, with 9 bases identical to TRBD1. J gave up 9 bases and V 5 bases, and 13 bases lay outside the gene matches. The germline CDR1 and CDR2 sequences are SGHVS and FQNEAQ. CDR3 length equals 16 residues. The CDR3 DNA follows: TGTGCCAGCAGCCCCAGAGGACAGGGGTCAATTCGGGAGCTGTTTTTT. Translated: CASSPRGQGSIRELFF.